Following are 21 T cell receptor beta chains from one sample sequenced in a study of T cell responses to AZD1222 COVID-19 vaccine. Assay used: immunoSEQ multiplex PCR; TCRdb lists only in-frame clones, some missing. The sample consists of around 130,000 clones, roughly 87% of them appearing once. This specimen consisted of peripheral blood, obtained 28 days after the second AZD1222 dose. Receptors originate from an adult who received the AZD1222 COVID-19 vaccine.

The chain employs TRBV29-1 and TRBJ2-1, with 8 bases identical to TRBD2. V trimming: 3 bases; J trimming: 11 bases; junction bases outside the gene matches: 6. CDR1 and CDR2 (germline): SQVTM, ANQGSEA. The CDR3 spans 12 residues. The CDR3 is CSVETGGAKQFF. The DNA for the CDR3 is TGCAGCGTTGAGACCGGGGGGGCAAAGCAGTTCTTC.

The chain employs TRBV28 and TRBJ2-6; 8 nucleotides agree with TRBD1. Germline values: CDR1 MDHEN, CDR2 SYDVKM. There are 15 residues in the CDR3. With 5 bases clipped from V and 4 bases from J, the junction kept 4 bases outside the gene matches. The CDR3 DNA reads TGTGCCAGCAGTGTGACAGGGGCCGGGGCCAACGTCCTGACTTTC. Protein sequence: CASSVTGAGANVLTF. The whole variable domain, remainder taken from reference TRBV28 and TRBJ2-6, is DVKVTQSSRYLVKRTGEKVFLECVQDMDHENMFWYRQDPGLGLRLIYFSYDVKMKEKGDIPEGYSVSREKKERFSLILESASTNQTSMYLCASSVTGAGANVLTFGAGSRLTVL.

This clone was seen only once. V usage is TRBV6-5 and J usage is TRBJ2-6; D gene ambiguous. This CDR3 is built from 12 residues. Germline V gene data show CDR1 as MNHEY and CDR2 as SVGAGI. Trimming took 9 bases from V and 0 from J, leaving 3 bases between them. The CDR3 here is CASTSGANVLTF. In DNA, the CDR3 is TGTGCCAGTACCTCTGGGGCCAACGTCCTGACTTTC.

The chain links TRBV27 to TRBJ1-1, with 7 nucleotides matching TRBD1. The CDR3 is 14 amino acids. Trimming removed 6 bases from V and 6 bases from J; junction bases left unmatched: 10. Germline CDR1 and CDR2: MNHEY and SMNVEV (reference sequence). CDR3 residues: CASSPTGAPSEAFF. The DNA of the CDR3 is TGTGCCAGCAGCCCCACAGGGGCCCCTTCTGAAGCTTTCTTT.

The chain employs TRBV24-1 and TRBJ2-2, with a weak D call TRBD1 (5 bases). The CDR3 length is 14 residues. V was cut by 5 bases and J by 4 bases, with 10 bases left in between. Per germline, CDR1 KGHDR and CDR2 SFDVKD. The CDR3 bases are TGTGCCACCAGTGTGGGGCTATCCACCGGGGAGCTGTTTTTT. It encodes CATSVGLSTGELFF.

The CDR3 protein is CASSLFGGIRSNTEAFF. The CDR3 DNA follows: TGTGCCAGCTCACTTTTCGGGGGGATTCGGTCTAACACTGAAGCTTTCTTT. The gene calls are TRBV18 and TRBJ1-1; tentatively, D is TRBD1 (5 bases). From germline, CDR1 is KGHSH and CDR2 LQKENI. The CDR3 spans 17 residues. Trimming removed 4 bases at V and 2 bases at J, with 20 bases between.

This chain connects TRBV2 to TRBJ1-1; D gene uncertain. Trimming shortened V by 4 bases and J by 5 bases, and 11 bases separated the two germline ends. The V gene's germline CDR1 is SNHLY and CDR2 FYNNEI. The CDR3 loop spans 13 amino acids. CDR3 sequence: CASSVTFRTEAFF. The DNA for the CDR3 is TGTGCCAGCAGTGTTACGTTCAGGACTGAAGCTTTCTTT.

The CDR3 coding sequence is TGTGCCAGCAGCTTAGGATCGAACGAGCAGTACTTC. Its protein product is CASSLGSNEQYF. The rearrangement joins TRBV7-8 to TRBJ2-7, with D hard to call. There are 12 residues in the CDR3. The V gene's germline CDR1 is SGHVS and CDR2 FQNEAQ. V was clipped by 1 base and J by 5 bases, with 6 bases between them. Complete variable domain (other parts from reference TRBV7-8 and TRBJ2-7): GAGVSQSPRYKVAKRGQDVALRCDPISGHVSLFWYQQALGQGPEFLTYFQNEAQLDKSGLPSDRFFAERPEGSVSTLKIQRTQQEDSAVYLCASSLGSNEQYFGPGTRLTVT.

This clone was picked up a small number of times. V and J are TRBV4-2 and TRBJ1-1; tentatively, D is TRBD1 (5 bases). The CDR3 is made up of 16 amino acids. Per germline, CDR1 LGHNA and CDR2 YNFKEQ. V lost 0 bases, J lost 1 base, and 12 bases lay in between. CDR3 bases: TGTGCCAGCAGCCAAGATTGGGGTGGGGGGAACACTGAAGCTTTCTTT. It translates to CASSQDWGGGNTEAFF.

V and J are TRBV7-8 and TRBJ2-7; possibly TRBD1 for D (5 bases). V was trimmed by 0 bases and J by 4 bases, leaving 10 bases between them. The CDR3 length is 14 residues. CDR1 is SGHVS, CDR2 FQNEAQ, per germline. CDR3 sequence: CASSLAAQAYEQYF. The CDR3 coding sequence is TGTGCCAGCAGCTTAGCGGCACAGGCGTACGAGCAGTACTTC. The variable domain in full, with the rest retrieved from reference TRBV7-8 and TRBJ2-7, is GAGVSQSPRYKVAKRGQDVALRCDPISGHVSLFWYQQALGQGPEFLTYFQNEAQLDKSGLPSDRFFAERPEGSVSTLKIQRTQQEDSAVYLCASSLAAQAYEQYFGPGTRLTVT.

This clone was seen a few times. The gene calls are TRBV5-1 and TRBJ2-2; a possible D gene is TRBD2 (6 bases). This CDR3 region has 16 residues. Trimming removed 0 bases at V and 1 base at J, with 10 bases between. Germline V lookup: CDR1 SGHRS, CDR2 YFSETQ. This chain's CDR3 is CASSLARGENTGELFF. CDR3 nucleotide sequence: TGCGCCAGCAGCTTGGCGCGGGGTGAGAACACCGGGGAGCTGTTTTTT.

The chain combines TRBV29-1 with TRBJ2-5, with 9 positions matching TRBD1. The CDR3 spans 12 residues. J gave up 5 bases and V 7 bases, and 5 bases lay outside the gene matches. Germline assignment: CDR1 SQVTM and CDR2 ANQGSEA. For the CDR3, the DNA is TGCAGCGCACTGGACAGGGGTGAGACCCAGTACTTC. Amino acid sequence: CSALDRGETQYF.

The CDR3 is CASSQGEGLEQFF. As DNA, the CDR3 is TGTGCCAGCAGCCAAGGAGAGGGACTAGAGCAGTTCTTC. J is TRBJ2-1 and V is TRBV3-1 (or the pseudogene TRBV3-2), with TRBD2 identical over 7 bases. The germline V gene encodes CDR1 LGHDT and CDR2 YNNKEL (reference sequence). Unmatched junction bases numbered 4, after V lost 1 base and J lost 10 bases. The CDR3 length is 13 residues.

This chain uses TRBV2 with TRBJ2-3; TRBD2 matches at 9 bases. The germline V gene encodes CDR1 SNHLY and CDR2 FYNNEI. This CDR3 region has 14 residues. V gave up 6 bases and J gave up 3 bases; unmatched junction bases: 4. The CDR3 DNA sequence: TGTGCCAGCAGGGGGACTAGCTCAACAGATACGCAGTATTTT. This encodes CASRGTSSTDTQYF. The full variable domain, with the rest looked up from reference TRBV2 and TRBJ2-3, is EPEVTQTPSHQVTQMGQEVILRCVPISNHLYFYWYRQILGQKVEFLVSFYNNEISEKSEIFDDQFSVERPDGSNFTLKIRSTKLEDSAMYFCASRGTSSTDTQYFGPGTRLTVL.

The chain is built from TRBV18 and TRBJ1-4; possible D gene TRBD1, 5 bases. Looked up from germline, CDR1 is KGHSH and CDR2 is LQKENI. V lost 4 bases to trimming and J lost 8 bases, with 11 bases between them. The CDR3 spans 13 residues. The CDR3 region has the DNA TGTGCCAGCTCACGGGGGACGGAAGAAAAACTGTTTTTT. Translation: CASSRGTEEKLFF.

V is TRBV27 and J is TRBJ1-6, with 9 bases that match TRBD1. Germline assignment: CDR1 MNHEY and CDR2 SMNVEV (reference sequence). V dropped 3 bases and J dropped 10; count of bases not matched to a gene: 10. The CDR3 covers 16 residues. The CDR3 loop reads CASSFLTGTGMSPLHF. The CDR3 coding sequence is TGTGCCAGCAGTTTCTTGACCGGGACAGGGATGTCACCCCTCCACTTT.

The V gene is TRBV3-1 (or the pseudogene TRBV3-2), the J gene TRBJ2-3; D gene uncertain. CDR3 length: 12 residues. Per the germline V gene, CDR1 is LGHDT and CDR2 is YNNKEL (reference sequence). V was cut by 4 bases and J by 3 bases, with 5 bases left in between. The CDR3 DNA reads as TGTGCCAGCAGCCCTACTACAGATACGCAGTATTTT. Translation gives CASSPTTDTQYF.

DNA for the CDR3: TGTGCCAGCAGCCAGGCCGGGACTAGCGGGCGGGCAGATACGCAGTATTTT. Amino acids: CASSQAGTSGRADTQYF. This chain connects TRBV3-1 (or the pseudogene TRBV3-2) to TRBJ2-3; TRBD2 agrees at 12 bases. V lost 3 bases, J lost 4 bases, and 8 bases stayed unmatched. The V gene's germline CDR1 is LGHDT and CDR2 YNNKEL (reference sequence). This CDR3 region has 17 residues.

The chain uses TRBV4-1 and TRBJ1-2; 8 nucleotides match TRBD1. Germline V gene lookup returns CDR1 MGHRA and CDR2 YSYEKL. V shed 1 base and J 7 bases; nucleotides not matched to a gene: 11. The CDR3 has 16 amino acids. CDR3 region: CASSQGPGQGASGYTF. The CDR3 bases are TGCGCCAGCAGCCAAGGGCCGGGCCAGGGGGCGTCTGGCTACACCTTC.

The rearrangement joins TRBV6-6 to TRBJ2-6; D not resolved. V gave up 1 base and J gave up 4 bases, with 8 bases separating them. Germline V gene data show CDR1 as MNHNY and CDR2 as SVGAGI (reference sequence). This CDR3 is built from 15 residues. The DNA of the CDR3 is TGTGCCAGCAGTTACTTTCCGGAGGGGGCCAACGTCCTGACTTTC. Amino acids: CASSYFPEGANVLTF.

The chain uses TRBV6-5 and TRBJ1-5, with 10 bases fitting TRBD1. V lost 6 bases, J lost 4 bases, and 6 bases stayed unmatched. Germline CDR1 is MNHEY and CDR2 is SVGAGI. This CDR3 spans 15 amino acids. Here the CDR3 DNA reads TGTGCCAGCAGCCGTCGACAGGGGGCTAATCAGCCCCAGCATTTT. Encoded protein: CASSRRQGANQPQHF.